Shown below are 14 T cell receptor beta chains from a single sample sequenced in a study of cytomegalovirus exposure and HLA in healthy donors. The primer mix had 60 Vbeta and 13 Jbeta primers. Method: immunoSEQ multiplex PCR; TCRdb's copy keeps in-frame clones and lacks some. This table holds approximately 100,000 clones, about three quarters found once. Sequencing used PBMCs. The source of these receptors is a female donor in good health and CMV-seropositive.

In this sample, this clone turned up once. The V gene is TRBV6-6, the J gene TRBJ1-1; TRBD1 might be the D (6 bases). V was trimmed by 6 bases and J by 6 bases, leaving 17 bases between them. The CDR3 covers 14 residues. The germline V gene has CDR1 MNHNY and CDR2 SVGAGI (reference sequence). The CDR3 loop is CASSYVGGRAEAFF. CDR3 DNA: TGTGCCAGCAGCTACGTAGGGGGTCGGGCTGAAGCTTTCTTT.

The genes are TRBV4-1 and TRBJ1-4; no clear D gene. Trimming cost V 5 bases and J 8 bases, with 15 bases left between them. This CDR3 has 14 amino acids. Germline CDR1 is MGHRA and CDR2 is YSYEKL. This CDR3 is CASSARPEGEKLFF. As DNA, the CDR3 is TGCGCCAGCAGCGCCAGGCCTGAGGGCGAAAAACTGTTTTTT.

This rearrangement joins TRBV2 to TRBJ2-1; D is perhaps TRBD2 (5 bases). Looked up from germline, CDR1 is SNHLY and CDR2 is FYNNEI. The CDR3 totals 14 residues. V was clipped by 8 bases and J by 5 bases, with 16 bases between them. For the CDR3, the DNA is TGTGCCAGCGCTGAATGGCTGGAGGACAATGAGCAGTTCTTC. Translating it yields CASAEWLEDNEQFF.

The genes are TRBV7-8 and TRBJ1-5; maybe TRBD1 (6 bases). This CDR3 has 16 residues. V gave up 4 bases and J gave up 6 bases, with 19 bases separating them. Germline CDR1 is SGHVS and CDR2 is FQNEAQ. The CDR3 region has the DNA TGTGCCAGCAGCTCACACAGGGTTCCAGTGAGTCAGCCCCAGCATTTT. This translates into CASSSHRVPVSQPQHF.

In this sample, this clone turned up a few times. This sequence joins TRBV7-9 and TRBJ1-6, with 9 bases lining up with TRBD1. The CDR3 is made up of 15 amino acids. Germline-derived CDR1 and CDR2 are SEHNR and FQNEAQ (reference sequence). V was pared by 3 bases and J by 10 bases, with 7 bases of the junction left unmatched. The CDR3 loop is CASSLWDRVDSPLHF. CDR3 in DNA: TGTGCCAGCAGCTTGTGGGACAGGGTTGACTCACCCCTCCACTTT.

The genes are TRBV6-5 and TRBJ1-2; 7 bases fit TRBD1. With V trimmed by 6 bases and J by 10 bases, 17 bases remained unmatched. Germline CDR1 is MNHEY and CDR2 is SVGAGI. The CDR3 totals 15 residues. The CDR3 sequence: CASRSVTYRGSDYTF. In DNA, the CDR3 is TGTGCCAGCAGATCCGTTACGTACAGGGGTAGTGACTACACCTTC.

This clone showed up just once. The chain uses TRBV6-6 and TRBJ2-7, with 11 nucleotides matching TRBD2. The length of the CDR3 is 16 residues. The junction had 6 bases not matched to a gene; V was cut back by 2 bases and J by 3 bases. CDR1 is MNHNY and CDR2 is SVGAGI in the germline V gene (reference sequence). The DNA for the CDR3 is TGTGCCAGCAGTTACCTTAGTCTAGCGGGAGGCTACGAGCAGTACTTC. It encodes CASSYLSLAGGYEQYF.

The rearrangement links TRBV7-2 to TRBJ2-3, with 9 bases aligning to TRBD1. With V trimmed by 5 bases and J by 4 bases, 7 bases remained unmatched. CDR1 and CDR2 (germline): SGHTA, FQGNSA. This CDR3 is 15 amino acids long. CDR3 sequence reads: CASSVQGARADTQYF. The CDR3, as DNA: TGTGCCAGCAGCGTACAGGGGGCGCGGGCAGATACGCAGTATTTT.

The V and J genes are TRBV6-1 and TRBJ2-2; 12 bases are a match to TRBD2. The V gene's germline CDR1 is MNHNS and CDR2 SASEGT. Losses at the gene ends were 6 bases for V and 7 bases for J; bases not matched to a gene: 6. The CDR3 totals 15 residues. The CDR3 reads CASRSSGGAGGELFF. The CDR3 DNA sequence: TGTGCCAGCAGGTCTAGCGGGGGGGCAGGCGGGGAGCTGTTTTTT.

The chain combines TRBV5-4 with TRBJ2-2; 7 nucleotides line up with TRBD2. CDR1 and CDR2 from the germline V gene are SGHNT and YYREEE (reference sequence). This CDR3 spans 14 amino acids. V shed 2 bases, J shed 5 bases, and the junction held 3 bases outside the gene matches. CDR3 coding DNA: TGTGCCAGCAGCTTTGGGGGGGGGACCGGGGAGCTGTTTTTT. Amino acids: CASSFGGGTGELFF.

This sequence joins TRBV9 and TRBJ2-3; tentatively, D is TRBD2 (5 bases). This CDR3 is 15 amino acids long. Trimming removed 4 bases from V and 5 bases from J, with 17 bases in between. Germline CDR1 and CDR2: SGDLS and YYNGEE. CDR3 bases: TGTGCCAGCAGCCCACAGACCGCGAGCGGAGATACGCAGTATTTT. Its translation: CASSPQTASGDTQYF.

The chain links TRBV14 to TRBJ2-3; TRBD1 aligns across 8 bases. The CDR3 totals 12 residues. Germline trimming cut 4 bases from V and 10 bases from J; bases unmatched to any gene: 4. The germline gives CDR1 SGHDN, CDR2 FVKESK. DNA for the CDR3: TGTGCCAGCAGCCCACAGGGGGTTTCGCAGTATTTT. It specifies CASSPQGVSQYF.

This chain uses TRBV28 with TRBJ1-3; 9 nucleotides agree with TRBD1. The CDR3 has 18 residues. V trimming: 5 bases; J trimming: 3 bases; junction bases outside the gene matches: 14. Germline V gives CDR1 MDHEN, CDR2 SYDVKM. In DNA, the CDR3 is TGTGCCAGCAGTCCCAACAACCTAGGGACAGGGTTTGGAAACACCATATATTTT. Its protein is CASSPNNLGTGFGNTIYF.

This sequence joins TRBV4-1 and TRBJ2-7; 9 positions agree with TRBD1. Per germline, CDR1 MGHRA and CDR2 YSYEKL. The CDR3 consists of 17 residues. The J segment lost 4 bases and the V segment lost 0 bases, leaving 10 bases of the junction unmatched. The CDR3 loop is CASSQDPSGQGLYEQYF. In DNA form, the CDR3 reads TGCGCCAGCAGCCAAGATCCATCCGGACAGGGGTTGTACGAGCAGTACTTC.